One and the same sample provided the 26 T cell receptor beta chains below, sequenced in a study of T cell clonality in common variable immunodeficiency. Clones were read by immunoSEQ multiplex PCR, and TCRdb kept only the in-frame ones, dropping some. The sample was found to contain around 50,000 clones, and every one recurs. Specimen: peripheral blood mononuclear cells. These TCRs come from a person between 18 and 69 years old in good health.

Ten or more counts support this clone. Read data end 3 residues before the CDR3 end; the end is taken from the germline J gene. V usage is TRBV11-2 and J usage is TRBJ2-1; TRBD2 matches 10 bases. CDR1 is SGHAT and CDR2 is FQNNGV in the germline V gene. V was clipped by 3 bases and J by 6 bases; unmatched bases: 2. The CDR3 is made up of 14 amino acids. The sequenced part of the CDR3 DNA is TGTGCCAGCAGCTTGAGCGGGGGGGGCAATGAG. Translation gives CASSLSGGGNE. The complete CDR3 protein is CASSLSGGGNEQFF.

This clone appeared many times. The CDR3: CASSLTLASTDTQYF. CDR3 DNA, as far as it was read: TGCGCCAGCAGCTTAACACTAGCTAGCACAGATACG. The rearrangement joins TRBV5-1 to TRBJ2-3; perhaps TRBD2 as D (6 bases). The CDR3 goes on 3 residues after the read ends, and that part is filled in from the germline J gene. The CDR3 sequence is 15 residues long. Germline loops: CDR1 SGHRS, CDR2 YFSETQ. V lost 2 bases and J lost 0, with 10 bases in between.

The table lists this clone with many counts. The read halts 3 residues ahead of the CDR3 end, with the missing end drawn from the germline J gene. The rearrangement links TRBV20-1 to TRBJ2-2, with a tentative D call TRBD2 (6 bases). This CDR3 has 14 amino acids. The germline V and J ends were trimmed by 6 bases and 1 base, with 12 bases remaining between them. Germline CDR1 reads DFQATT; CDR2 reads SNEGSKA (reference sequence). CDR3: CSAHGAGNTGELFF. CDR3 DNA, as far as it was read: TGCAGTGCCCACGGAGCGGGGAACACCGGGGAG.

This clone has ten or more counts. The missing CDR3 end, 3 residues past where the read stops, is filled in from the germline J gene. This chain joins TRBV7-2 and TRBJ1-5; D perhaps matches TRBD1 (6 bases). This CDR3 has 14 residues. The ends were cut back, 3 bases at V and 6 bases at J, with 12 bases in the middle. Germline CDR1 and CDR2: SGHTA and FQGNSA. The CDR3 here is CASSFQQGGQPQHF. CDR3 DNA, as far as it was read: TGTGCCAGCAGCTTTCAACAGGGTGGTCAGCCC.

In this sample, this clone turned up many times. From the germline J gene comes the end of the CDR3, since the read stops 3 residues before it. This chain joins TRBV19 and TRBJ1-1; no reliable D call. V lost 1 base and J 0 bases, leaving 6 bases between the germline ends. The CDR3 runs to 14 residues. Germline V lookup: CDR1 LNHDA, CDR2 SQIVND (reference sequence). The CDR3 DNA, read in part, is TGTGCCAGTAGTATAGGAGACTTGAACACTGAA. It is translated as CASSIGDLNTE. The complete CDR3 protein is CASSIGDLNTEAFF.

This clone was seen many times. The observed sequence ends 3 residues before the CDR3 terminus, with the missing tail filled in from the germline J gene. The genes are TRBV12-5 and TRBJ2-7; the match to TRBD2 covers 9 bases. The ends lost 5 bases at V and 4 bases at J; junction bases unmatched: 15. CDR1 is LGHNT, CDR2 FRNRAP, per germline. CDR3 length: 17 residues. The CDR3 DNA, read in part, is TGTGCTAGTGGTCCACCGCCAGGGACTAGCCGCGGGTACGAG. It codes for CASGPPPGTSRGYE. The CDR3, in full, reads CASGPPPGTSRGYEQYF.

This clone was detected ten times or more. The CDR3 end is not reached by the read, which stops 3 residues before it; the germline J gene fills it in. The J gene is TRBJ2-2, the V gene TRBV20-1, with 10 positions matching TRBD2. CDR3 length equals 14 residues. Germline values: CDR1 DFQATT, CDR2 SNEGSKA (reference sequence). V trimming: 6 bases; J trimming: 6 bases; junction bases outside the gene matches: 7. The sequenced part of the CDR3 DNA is TGCAGTGCCAAGCGGGAGGGAGAGGCCGGGGAG. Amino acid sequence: CSAKREGEAGE. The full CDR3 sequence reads CSAKREGEAGELFF.

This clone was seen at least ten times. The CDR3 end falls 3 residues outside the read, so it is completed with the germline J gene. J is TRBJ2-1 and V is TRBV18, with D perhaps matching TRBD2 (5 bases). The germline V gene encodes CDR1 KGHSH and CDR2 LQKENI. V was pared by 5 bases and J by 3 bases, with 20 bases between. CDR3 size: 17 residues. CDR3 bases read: TGTGCCAGCTCATTCCTTCTAGCAGGCCTAGGCTACAATGAG. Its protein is CASSFLLAGLGYNE. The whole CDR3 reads CASSFLLAGLGYNEQFF.

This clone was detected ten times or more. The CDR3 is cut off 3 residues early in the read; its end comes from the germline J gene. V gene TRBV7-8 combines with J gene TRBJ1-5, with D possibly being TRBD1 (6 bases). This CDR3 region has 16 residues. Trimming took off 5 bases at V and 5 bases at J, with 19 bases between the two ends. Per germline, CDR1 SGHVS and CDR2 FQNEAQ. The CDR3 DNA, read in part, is TGTGCCAGCAGCCTAAGAGATACAGGGTTACATCAGCCC. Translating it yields CASSLRDTGLHQP. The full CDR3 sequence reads CASSLRDTGLHQPQHF.

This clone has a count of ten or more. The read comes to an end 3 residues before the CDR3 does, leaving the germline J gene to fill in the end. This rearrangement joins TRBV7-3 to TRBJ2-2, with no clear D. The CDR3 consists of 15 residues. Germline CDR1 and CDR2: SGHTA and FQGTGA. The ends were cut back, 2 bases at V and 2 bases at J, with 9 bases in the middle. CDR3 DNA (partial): TGTGCCAGCAGCTTAGGGCTTCTCAACACCGGGGAG. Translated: CASSLGLLNTGE. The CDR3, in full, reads CASSLGLLNTGELFF.

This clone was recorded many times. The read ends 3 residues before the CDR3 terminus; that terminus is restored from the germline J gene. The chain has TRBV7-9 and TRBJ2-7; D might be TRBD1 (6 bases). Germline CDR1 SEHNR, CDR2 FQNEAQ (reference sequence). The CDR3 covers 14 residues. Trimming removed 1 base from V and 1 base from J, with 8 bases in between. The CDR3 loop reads CASSLGTASYEQYF. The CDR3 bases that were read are TGTGCCAGCAGCTTAGGGACAGCTTCCTACGAG.

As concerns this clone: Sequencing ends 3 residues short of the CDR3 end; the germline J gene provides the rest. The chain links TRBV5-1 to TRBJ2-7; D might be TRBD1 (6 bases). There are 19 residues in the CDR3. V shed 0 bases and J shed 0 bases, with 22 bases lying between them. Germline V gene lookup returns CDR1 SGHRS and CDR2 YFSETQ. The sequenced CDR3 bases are TGCGCCAGCAGCTTGGGATGGGTAGACCTGACAGGAGGCTCCTACGAG. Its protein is CASSLGWVDLTGGSYE. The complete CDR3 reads CASSLGWVDLTGGSYEQYF.

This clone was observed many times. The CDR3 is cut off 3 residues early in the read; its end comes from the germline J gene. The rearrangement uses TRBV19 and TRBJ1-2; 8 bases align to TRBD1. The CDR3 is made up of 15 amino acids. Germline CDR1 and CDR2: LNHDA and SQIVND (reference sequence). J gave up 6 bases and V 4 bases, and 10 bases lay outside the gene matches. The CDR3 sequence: CASSTGQGGINGYTF. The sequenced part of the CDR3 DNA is TGTGCCAGTAGTACCGGACAGGGCGGTATCAATGGC.

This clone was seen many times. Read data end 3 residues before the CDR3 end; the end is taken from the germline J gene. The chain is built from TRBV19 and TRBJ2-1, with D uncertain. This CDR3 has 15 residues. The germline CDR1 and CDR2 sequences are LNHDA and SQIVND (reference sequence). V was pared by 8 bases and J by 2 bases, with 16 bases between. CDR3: CASAHVPGAYNEQFF. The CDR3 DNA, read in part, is TGTGCCAGTGCTCATGTACCGGGTGCCTACAATGAG.

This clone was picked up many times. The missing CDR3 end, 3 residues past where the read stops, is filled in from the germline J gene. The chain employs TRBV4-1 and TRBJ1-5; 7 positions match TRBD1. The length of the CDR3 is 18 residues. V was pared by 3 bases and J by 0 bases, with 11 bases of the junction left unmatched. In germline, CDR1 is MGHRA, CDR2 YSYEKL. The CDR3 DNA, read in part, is TGCGCCAGCAGCCAGTTTCCGGGACAGATGATTAGCAATCAGCCC. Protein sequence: CASSQFPGQMISNQP. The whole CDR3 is CASSQFPGQMISNQPQHF.

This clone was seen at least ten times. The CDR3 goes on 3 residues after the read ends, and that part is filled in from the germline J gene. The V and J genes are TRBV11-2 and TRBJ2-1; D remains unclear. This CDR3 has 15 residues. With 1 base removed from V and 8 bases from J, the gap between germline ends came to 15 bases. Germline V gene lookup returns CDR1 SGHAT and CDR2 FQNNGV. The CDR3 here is CASSLGVRASYEQFF. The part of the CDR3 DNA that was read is TGTGCCAGCAGCTTAGGGGTTAGGGCCAGTTATGAG.

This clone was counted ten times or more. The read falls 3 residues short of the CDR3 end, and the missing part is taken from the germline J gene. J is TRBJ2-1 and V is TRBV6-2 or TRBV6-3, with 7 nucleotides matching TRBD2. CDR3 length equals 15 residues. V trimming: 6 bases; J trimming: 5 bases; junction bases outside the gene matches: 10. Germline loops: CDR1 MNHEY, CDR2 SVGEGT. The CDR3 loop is CASSDGGTIDNEQFF. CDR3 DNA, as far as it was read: TGTGCCAGCAGCGACGGGGGGACTATCGACAATGAG.

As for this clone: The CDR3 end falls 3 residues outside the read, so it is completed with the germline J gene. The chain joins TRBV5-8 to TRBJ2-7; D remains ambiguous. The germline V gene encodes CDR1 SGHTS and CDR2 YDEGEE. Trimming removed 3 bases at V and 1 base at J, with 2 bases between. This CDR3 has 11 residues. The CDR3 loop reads CASSSSYEQYF. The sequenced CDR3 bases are TGTGCCAGCAGCTCATCCTACGAG.

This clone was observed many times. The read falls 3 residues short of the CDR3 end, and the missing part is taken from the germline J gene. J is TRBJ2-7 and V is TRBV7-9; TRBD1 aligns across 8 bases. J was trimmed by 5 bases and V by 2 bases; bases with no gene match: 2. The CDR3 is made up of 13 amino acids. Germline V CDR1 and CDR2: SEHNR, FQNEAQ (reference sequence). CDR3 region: CASSLQGANEQYF. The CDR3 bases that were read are TGTGCCAGCAGCTTACAGGGGGCTAACGAG.

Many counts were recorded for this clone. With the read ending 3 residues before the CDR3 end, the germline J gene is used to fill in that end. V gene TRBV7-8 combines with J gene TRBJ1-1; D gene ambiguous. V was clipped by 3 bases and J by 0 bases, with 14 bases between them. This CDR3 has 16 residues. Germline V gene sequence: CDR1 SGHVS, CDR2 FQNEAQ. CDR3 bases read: TGTGCCAGCAGCTTGAATTCAGGTACAATGAACACTGAA. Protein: CASSLNSGTMNTE. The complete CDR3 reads CASSLNSGTMNTEAFF.

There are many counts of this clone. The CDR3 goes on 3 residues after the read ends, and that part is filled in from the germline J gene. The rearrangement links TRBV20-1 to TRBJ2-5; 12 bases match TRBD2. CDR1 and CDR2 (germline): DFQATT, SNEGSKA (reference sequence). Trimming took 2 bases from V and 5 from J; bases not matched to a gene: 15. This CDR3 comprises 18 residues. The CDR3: CSARQIGLAGGPGETQYF. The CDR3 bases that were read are TGCAGTGCTAGACAAATAGGGCTAGCGGGAGGGCCCGGGGAGACC.

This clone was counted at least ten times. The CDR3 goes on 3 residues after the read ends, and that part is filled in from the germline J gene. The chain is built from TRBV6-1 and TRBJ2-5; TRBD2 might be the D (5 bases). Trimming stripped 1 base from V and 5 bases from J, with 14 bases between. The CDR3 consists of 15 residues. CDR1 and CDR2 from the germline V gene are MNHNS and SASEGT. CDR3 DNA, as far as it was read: TGTGCCAGCAGTGAAGGTGCCTATCCGGGGGAGACC. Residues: CASSEGAYPGET. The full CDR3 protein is CASSEGAYPGETQYF.

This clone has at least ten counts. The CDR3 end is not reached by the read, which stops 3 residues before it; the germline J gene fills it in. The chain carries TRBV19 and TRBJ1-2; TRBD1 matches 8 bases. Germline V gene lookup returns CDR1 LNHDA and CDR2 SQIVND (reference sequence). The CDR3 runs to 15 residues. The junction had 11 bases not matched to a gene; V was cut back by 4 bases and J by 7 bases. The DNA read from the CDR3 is TGTGCCAGTAGTAATCCCGGACAGGGTGTGCTTGGC. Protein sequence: CASSNPGQGVLG. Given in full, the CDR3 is CASSNPGQGVLGYTF.

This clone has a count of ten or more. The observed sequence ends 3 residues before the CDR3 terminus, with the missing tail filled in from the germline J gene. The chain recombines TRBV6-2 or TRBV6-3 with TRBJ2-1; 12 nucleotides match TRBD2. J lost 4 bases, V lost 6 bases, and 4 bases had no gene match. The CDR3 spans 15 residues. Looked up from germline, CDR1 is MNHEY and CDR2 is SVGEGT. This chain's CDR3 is CASRRLAGAYNEQFF. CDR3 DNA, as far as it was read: TGTGCCAGCAGGCGACTAGCGGGAGCTTACAATGAG.

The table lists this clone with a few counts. The sequenced CDR3 bases are TGTGCCAGCAGCTTAGCGATCAGACAGGGA. Amino acids: CASSLAIRQG. The whole CDR3 region reads CASSLAIRQGAFF. The chain has TRBV7-2 and TRBJ1-1, with 7 bases matching TRBD1. Read coverage stops 3 residues before the CDR3 terminus; the germline J gene supplies the remainder. The germline V gene has CDR1 SGHTA and CDR2 FQGNSA. CDR3 length: 13 residues. Looking up the rest from reference TRBV7-2 and TRBJ1-1 gives the full variable domain: GAGVSQSPSNKVTEKGKDVELRCDPISGHTALYWYRQSLGQGLEFLIYFQGNSAPDKSGLPSDRFSAERTGGSVSTLTIQRTQQEDSAVYLCASSLAIRQGAFFGQGTRLTVV.

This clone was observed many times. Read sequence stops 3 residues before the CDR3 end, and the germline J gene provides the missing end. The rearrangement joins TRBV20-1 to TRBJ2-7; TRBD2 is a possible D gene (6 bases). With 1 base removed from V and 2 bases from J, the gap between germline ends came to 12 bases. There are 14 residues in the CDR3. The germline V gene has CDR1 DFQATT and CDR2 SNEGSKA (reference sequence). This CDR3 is CSARGASVPYEQYF. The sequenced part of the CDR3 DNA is TGCAGTGCTAGAGGCGCTAGCGTCCCCTACGAG.